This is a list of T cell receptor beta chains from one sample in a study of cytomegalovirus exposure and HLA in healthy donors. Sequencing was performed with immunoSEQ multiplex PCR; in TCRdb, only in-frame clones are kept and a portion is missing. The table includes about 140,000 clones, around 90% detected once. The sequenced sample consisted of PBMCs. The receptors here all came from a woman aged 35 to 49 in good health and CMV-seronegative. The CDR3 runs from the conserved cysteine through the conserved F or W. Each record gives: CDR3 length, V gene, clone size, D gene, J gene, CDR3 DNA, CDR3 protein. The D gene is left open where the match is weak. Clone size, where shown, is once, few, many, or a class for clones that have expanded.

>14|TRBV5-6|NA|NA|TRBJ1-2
TGTGCCAGCAGCTTGGTCTCAGGGCCAGATGGCTACACCTTC
CASSLVSGPDGYTF
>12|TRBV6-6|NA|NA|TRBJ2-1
TGTGCCAGCAGTTTACCGGGCAATGAGCAGTTCTTC
CASSLPGNEQFF
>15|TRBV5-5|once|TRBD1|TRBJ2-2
TGTGCCAGCAGCCCCTCGGGACAGTCGACCGGGGAGCTGTTTTTT
CASSPSGQSTGELFF
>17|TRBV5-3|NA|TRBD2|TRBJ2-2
TGTGCCAGAAGCTCTCAGCGGGAGAGGAGTTGGACCGGGGAGCTGTTTTTT
CARSSQRERSWTGELFF
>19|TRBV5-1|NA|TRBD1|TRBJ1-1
TGCGCCAGCAGCTCAACCCAGACAGGGGGGACGACCCCGAACACTGAAGCTTTCTTT
CASSSTQTGGTTPNTEAFF
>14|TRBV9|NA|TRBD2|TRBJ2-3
TGTGCCAGCAGCAGGGAGGGCTTCCCAGATACGCAGTATTTT
CASSREGFPDTQYF
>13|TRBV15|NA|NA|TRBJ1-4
TGTGCCACCAGCAGACATGAGGGAGAAAAACTGTTTTTT
CATSRHEGEKLFF
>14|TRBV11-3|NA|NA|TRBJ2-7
TGTGCCAGCAGCTCCCTACAGGGTCCCTACGAGCAGTACTTC
CASSSLQGPYEQYF
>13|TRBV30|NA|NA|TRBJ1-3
TGTGCCTGGAATCGGGGGTACGGAAACACCATATATTTT
CAWNRGYGNTIYF
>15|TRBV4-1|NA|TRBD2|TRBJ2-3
TGCGCCAGCAGCCAAGGGCTAGCGGCCGCGGATACGCAGTATTTT
CASSQGLAAADTQYF
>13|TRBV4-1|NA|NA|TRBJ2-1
TGCGCCAGCAGCCAAGAAGCCATCAATGAGCAGTTCTTC
CASSQEAINEQFF
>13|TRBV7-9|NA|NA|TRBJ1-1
TGTGCCAGCAGCCCGCCGGGGGGCACTGAAGCTTTCTTT
CASSPPGGTEAFF
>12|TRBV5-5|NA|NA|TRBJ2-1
TGTGCCAGCAGCTTAGCTGGCAATGAGCAGTTCTTC
CASSLAGNEQFF
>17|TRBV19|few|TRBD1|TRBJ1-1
TGTGCCAGTAGTTGGGACAGGTCCTCCTTTATGAACACTGAAGCTTTCTTT
CASSWDRSSFMNTEAFF
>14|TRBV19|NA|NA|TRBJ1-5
TGTGCCAGTAGCCTAATATTGAGCAATCAGCCCCAGCATTTT
CASSLILSNQPQHF
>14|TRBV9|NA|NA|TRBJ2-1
TGTGCCAGCAGCGGTCCGGCTAGCGTAGATGAGCAGTTCTTC
CASSGPASVDEQFF
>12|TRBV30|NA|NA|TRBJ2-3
TGTGCCTGGAGTGTGGGGGGAGATACGCAGTATTTT
CAWSVGGDTQYF
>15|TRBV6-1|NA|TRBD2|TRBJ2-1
TGTGCCAGCAGTGATGGACTAGCGGGATACGATGAGCAGTTCTTC
CASSDGLAGYDEQFF
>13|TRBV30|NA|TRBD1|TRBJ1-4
TGTGCCTGGGGGAGACAGGGTGGCGAAAAACTGTTTTTT
CAWGRQGGEKLFF
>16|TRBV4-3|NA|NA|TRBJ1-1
TGCGCCAGCAGCCAAGATTTAAGGGGATCGGGCACTGAAGCTTTCTTT
CASSQDLRGSGTEAFF
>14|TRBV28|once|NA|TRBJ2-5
TGTGCCAGCAGTATTCCGGGCGGGATAGAGACCCAGTACTTC
CASSIPGGIETQYF
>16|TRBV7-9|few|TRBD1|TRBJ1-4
TGTGCCAGCAGCCAGCAACAGGGGGCGACTAATGAAAAACTGTTTTTT
CASSQQQGATNEKLFF
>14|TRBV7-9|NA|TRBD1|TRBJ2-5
TGTGCCAGCAGCTTTGGACAGGGAGGAGAGACCCAGTACTTC
CASSFGQGGETQYF
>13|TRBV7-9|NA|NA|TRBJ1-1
TGTTCCAGCAGCCCCGCCGGACTTGCTGAAGCTTTCTTT
CSSSPAGLAEAFF
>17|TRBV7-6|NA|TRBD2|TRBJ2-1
TGTGCCAGCAGCGAAAGGACTAGCGGGAGCGCCTACAATGAGCAGTTCTTC
CASSERTSGSAYNEQFF
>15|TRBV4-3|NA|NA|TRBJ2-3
TGCGCCAGCAGCCAAGCTTACGGGAGTAGGTATACGCAGTATTTT
CASSQAYGSRYTQYF
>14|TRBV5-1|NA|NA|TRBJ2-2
TGCGCCAGCAGCTCACGGACAGACACCGGGGAGCTGTTTTTT
CASSSRTDTGELFF
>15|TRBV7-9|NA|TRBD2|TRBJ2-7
TGTGCCAGCAGCCCTTATGGCGGGAGCATCGACGAGCAGTACTTC
CASSPYGGSIDEQYF
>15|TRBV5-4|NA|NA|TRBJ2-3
TGTGCCAGCAGCTTGACGCCAGATAGCACAGATACGCAGTATTTT
CASSLTPDSTDTQYF
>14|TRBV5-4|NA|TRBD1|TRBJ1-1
TGTGCCAGCAGTCCCGTAGGGACAGGGTTGGAAGCTTTCTTT
CASSPVGTGLEAFF
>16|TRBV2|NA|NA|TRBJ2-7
TGTGCCAGCAGGGCCGCCCCAGGGGAAGGGACCTACGAGCAGTACTTC
CASRAAPGEGTYEQYF
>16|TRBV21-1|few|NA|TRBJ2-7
TGTGCCAGCAGCAAGTTGCGCTCCGGGACAGGGGGCGAGCAGTACTTC
CASSKLRSGTGGEQYF
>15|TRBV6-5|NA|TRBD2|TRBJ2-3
TGTGCCAGCAGTTACAGGCGGGAGAGCACAGATACGCAGTATTTT
CASSYRRESTDTQYF
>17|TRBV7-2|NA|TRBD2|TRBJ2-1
TGTGCCAGCAGCTTAGGCGGTAGCGGGGGCTCCTACAATGAGCAGTTCTTC
CASSLGGSGGSYNEQFF
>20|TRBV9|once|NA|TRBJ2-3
TGTGCCAGCAGCGCCGGACGCGGGACTCTAGGCTTCATTAGCACAGATACGCAGTATTTT
CASSAGRGTLGFISTDTQYF
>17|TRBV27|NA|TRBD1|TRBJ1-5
TGTGCCAGCAGTTTAAGTTGGGACAGAGTTAGCAATCAGCCCCAGCATTTT
CASSLSWDRVSNQPQHF
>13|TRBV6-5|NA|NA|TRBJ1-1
TGTGCCAGCGGACCGGGGTTGAACACTGAAGCTTTCTTT
CASGPGLNTEAFF
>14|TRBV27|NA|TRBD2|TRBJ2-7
TGTGCCAGCAGTTTAGGGGGAGGGCCGTACGAGCAGTACTTC
CASSLGGGPYEQYF
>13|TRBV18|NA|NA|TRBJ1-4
TGTGCCAGCTCACGGGCAGAAAATGAAAAACTGTTTTTT
CASSRAENEKLFF
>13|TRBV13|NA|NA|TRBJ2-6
TGTGCCAGCAGCTTAAATAGGGCCAACGTCCTGACTTTC
CASSLNRANVLTF
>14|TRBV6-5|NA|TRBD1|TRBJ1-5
TGTGCCAGCAGCCCGACAGGGCCGCGGCAGCCCCAGCATTTT
CASSPTGPRQPQHF
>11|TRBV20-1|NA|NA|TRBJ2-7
TGCAGTGCGGCAGACTACCACGAGCAGTACTTC
CSAADYHEQYF